This T cell receptor beta chain was retrieved from a study of beta chain features in type 1 diabetes. Blood was collected once per donor into heparin, averaging approximately 110 mL. Isolation of CD4+ naive, central memory, regulatory and stem cell-like memory cells was achieved by sorting via CD45RO/CCR7/CD25/CD127/CD95/CD27. Study results and limitations: The naive, central memory and Treg TCRB repertoires looked more alike in patients than they did in healthy donors.

The germline CDR1 and CDR2 sequences are SGHDT and YYEEEE. V shed 3 bases and J shed 2 bases, with 8 bases lying between them. The CDR3 runs 13 residues. As to this clone: As yet, its antigen is unknown.

Every bit of the isolated RNA underwent reverse transcription, so sequencing read expressed TCRB transcripts. TCRdb keeps only in-frame clones here, not all; method: immunoSEQ multiplex PCR. Counted here are 200,000 to 300,000 clones, 25% to 30% occurring once; the ten biggest clones make up 3.5% to 4%. Material for sequencing was central memory CD4+ T cells from blood. This receptor was taken from a man younger than 40 in good health. This rearrangement joins TRBV5-6 to TRBJ2-5; unclear D gene. The CDR3 region has the DNA TGTGCCAGCAGCTGGTCCGTACAAGAGACCCAGTACTTC. Translation gives CASSWSVQETQYF.